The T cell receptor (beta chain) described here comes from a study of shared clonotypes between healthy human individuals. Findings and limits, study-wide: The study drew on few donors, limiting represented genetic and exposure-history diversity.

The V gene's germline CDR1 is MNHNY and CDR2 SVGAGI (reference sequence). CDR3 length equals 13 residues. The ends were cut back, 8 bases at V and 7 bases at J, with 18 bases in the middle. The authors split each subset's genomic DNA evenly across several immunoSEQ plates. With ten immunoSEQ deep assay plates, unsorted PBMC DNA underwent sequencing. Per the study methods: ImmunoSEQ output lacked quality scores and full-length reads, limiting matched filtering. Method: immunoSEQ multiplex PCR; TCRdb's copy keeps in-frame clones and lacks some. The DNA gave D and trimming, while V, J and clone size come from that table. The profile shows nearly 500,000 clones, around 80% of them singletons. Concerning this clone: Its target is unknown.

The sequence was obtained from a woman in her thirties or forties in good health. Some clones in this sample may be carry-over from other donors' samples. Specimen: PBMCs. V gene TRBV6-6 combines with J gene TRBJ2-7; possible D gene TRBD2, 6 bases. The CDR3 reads CASGREVVWEQYF. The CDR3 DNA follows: TGTGCCAGCGGCAGGGAGGTTGTGTGGGAGCAGTACTTC.